The sequence of this T cell receptor (beta chain) was determined in a study of blood T cell repertoires in COVID-19. Study details: The United States, Italy and Spain provided the acute and convalescent COVID-19 samples. From T cells, B-cell-depleted T cells, or PBMCs came the material, which was cDNA or gDNA.

Source study methods: Estimation of nucleated cell counts relied on the amplification of reference gene primers. Some clones are missing from TCRdb's copy, which holds only in-frame ones; the method was immunoSEQ multiplex PCR. V, J and clone size are those of that table, while D and trimming were read from the DNA. The data hold about 25,000 clones, with more than 65% observed a single time. CDR1 and CDR2 (germline): SSHAT, FNYEAQ (reference sequence). The CDR3 extends over 17 amino acids. Trimming cost V 1 base and J 2 bases; bases outside gene matches: 5. This chain connects TRBV7-7 to TRBJ2-5, with 12 positions matching TRBD2. The sequenced material came from peripheral blood. The receptor's source is a man aged 50-59 years with active or convalescent COVID-19. CDR3 sequence (DNA): TGTGCCAGCAGCTTAGGACTAGCGGGGGTTGGACAAGAGACCCAGTACTTC. It is translated as CASSLGLAGVGQETQYF.